The following is a T cell receptor beta chain sequence with its context. As handled by the study authors: Estimated nucleated cell counts came from reference gene primer amplification. TCRdb keeps only in-frame clones here, not all; method: immunoSEQ multiplex PCR. That table gives V, J and clone size, and the DNA gave D and trimming. Counted here are about 200,000 clones, approximately 86% occurring once; the ten biggest clones make up less than 5%. The data belong to a study of blood T cell repertoires in COVID-19. Overall study context: Both acute and convalescent COVID-19 samples were obtained from the United States, Italy and Spain. The cDNA or gDNA used as material had been derived from T cells, B-cell-depleted T cells, or PBMCs.

The CDR3 runs 19 residues. The germline V gene encodes CDR1 LGHDT and CDR2 YNNKEL (reference sequence). With V trimmed by 6 bases and J by 1 base, 16 bases remained unmatched. Allocation to cohorts depended on clinical history reported by the participants. The material sequenced was PBMCs or T cells enriched from blood (not recorded which). The gene calls are TRBV3-1 (or the pseudogene TRBV3-2) and TRBJ1-5; 9 bases fit TRBD1. This TCR came from a woman aged 40 to 55 with acute COVID-19. CDR3 protein: CASRYRDRVELQSNQPQHF. The DNA of the CDR3 is TGTGCCAGCAGATATCGGGACAGGGTAGAACTCCAGAGCAATCAGCCCCAGCATTTT.